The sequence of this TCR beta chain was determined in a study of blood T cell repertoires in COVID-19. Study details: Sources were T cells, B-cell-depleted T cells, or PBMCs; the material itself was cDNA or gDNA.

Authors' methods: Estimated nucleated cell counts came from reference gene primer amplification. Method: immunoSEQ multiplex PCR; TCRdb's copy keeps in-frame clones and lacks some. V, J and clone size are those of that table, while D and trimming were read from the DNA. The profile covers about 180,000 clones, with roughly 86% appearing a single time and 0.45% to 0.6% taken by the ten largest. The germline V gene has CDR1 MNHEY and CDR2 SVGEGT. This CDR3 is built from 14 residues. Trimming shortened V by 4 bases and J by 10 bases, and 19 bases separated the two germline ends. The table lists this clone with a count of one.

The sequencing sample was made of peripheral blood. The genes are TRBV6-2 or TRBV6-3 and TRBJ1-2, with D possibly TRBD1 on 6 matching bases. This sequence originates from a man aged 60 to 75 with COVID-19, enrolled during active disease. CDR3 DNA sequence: TGTGCCAGCAGTTCTACCCCGGGACAATTCTCCTACACCTTC. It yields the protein CASSSTPGQFSYTF.